This T cell receptor beta chain originates from a study of blood T cell repertoires in COVID-19. At the level of the study: T cells, B-cell-depleted T cells, or PBMCs provided the cDNA or gDNA that served as material.

This clone was detected only a few times. The repertoire was sequenced with immunoSEQ multiplex PCR; TCRdb's copy has only in-frame clones and lacks some. The sample has 250,000 to 300,000 clones; 91% are singletons. V gave up 7 bases and J gave up 0 bases, with 10 bases separating them. This CDR3 contains 14 residues. Germline V gene data show CDR1 as SNHLY and CDR2 as FYNNEI. The TCR comes from a woman aged 25 to 45 with COVID-19, enrolled during active disease. The rearrangement uses TRBV2 and TRBJ1-3; D possibly corresponds to TRBD1 (5 bases). Sequencing was performed on peripheral blood. CDR3 sequence reads: CASNPGISGNTIYF. The CDR3 DNA sequence: TGTGCCAGCAATCCAGGGATCTCTGGAAACACCATATATTTT.